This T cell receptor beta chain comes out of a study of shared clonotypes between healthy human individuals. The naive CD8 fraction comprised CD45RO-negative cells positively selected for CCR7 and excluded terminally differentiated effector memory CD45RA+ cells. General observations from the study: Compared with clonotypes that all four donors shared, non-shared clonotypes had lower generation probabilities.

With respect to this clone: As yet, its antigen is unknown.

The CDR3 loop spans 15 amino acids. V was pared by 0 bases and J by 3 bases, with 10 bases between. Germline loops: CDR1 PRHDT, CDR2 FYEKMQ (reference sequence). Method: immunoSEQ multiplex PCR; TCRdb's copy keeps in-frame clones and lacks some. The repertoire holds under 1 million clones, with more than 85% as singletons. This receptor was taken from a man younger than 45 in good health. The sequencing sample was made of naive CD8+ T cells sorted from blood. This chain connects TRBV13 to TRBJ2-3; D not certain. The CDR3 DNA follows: TGTGCCAGCAGCTTAGGCTCGGGTTGGACAGATACGCAGTATTTT. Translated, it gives CASSLGSGWTDTQYF.